Below are 31 T cell receptor beta chains sequenced from a single sample in a study of cytomegalovirus exposure and HLA in healthy donors. It was with 60 Vbeta and 13 Jbeta primers that the PCR ran. Assay: immunoSEQ multiplex PCR; the TCRdb copy retains only in-frame clones and omits some. Its clone listing holds about 200,000 clones. The sample comprised PBMCs. The receptors shown here come from a girl between 2 and 10 years old in good health and CMV-seropositive.

The rearrangement joins TRBV19 to TRBJ2-5, with 8 bases aligning to TRBD2. The CDR3 runs to 15 residues. The V segment lost 5 bases and the J segment 5 bases; nucleotides outside the gene matches: 10. Germline CDR1 LNHDA, CDR2 SQIVND (reference sequence). The CDR3 coding sequence is TGTGCCAGTAGTGTAACGGGAGGGTCGGGGGAGACCCAGTACTTC. Its translation: CASSVTGGSGETQYF.

The V call is TRBV28, the J call TRBJ2-7; 8 bases are a match to TRBD1. V lost 5 bases and J lost 2; bases outside the gene matches: 8. The CDR3 has 15 amino acids. Per the germline V gene, CDR1 is MDHEN and CDR2 is SYDVKM. The CDR3 nucleotides are TGTGCCAGCAGTAACCGGGACAGGCCCCCCTACGAGCAGTACTTC. Translating it yields CASSNRDRPPYEQYF.

J is TRBJ2-2 and V is TRBV28; D unclear. The ends were cut back, 3 bases at V and 3 bases at J, with 5 bases in the middle. The V gene's germline CDR1 is MDHEN and CDR2 SYDVKM. The CDR3 contains 13 residues. The CDR3 is CASSFLDTGELFF. In DNA form, the CDR3 reads TGTGCCAGCAGTTTCCTCGACACCGGGGAGCTGTTTTTT.

V is TRBV5-8 and J is TRBJ2-5; D ambiguous. Per germline, CDR1 SGHTS and CDR2 YDEGEE. Trimming cost V 2 bases and J 3 bases, with 8 bases left between them. CDR3 length: 13 residues. The DNA of the CDR3 is TGTGCCAGCAGCTTCAGTTCCAAAGAGACCCAGTACTTC. This sequence encodes CASSFSSKETQYF.

The V and J genes are TRBV7-3 and TRBJ1-3; 7 positions agree with TRBD1. Germline lookup yields CDR1 SGHTA and CDR2 FQGTGA. This CDR3 spans 15 amino acids. J gave up 0 bases and V 4 bases, and 3 bases lay outside the gene matches. DNA of the CDR3: TGTGCCAGCAGCTCGCAGGGGGGCTCTGGAAACACCATATATTTT. It translates to CASSSQGGSGNTIYF.

The chain joins TRBV28 to TRBJ1-3; no clear D. The CDR3 covers 13 residues. Per germline, CDR1 MDHEN and CDR2 SYDVKM. Trimming shortened V by 5 bases and J by 0 bases, and 5 bases separated the two germline ends. This CDR3 is CASSPSSGNTIYF. DNA for the CDR3: TGTGCCAGCAGTCCGAGCTCTGGAAACACCATATATTTT.

This rearrangement joins TRBV28 to TRBJ2-6, with 11 bases aligning to TRBD1. The CDR3 is made up of 19 amino acids. Unmatched junction bases numbered 10, after V lost 6 bases and J lost 0 bases. CDR1 and CDR2 (germline): MDHEN, SYDVKM. CDR3 sequence: CASSELFGTGGSGANVLTF. The CDR3 DNA sequence: TGTGCCAGCAGCGAGTTATTCGGGACAGGGGGCTCTGGGGCCAACGTCCTGACTTTC.

The rearrangement joins TRBV5-1 to TRBJ2-1; possible D gene TRBD1, 5 bases. In germline, CDR1 is SGHRS, CDR2 YFSETQ. The V end lost 2 bases, the J end lost 2 bases, and 11 bases lay between the germline ends. This CDR3 is built from 15 residues. CDR3 sequence reads: CASSLGAEAYNEQFF. CDR3 nucleotide sequence: TGCGCCAGCAGCTTAGGGGCAGAAGCCTACAATGAGCAGTTCTTC.

The chain has TRBV18 and TRBJ2-7; D is uncertain. In germline, CDR1 is KGHSH, CDR2 LQKENI. Deletions cut 2 bases from V and 4 bases from J, with 6 bases between. This CDR3 region has 12 residues. The CDR3 DNA reads TGTGCCAGCTCACCAGGAGATTACGAGCAGTACTTC. Residues: CASSPGDYEQYF.

This sequence joins TRBV27 and TRBJ2-7; 13 positions agree with TRBD2. CDR3 size: 15 residues. J gave up 3 bases and V 8 bases, and 7 bases lay outside the gene matches. CDR1 is MNHEY, CDR2 SMNVEV, per germline (reference sequence). The CDR3 loop reads CASGPGTSGIYEQYF. Written as DNA, the CDR3 is TGTGCCAGCGGACCCGGGACTAGCGGGATCTACGAGCAGTACTTC.

The chain couples TRBV18 to TRBJ2-7, with 10 positions matching TRBD1. The V and J ends lost 3 bases and 11 bases, in that order; junction bases with no gene match: 1. CDR1 and CDR2 from the germline V gene are KGHSH and LQKENI. The CDR3 loop spans 11 amino acids. CDR3 DNA: TGTGCCAGCTCACCGGGGACAGGGGAGTACTTC. Its translation: CASSPGTGEYF.

This sequence joins TRBV7-2 and TRBJ2-7; D is undetermined. Germline values: CDR1 SGHTA, CDR2 FQGNSA. The V gene lost 4 bases and the J gene lost 6 bases, with 13 bases spanning the gap. This CDR3 spans 13 amino acids. The CDR3 sequence is CASSSRGSREQYF. CDR3 DNA sequence: TGTGCCAGCAGCTCCCGCGGATCACGCGAGCAGTACTTC.

V gene TRBV18 combines with J gene TRBJ1-2; 7 bases match TRBD1. This CDR3 contains 14 residues. V was clipped by 3 bases and J by 4 bases; unmatched bases: 5. CDR1 KGHSH and CDR2 LQKENI come from the germline V gene. The CDR3 DNA follows: TGTGCCAGCTCACCGGACAGGATCAGCTATGGCTACACCTTC. This codes for CASSPDRISYGYTF.

The chain has TRBV6-5 and TRBJ1-1, with D maybe TRBD1 (5 bases). CDR1 and CDR2 from the germline V gene are MNHEY and SVGAGI. Deletions cut 7 bases from V and 9 bases from J, with 15 bases between. This CDR3 is 12 amino acids long. CDR3 sequence: CASKSQGNQAFF. The CDR3 DNA reads as TGTGCCAGCAAAAGTCAGGGAAATCAAGCTTTCTTT.

This chain joins TRBV29-1 and TRBJ2-5; D is ambiguous. This CDR3 spans 13 amino acids. Germline V CDR1 and CDR2: SQVTM, ANQGSEA. Trimming left V 8 bases short and J 3 bases short, with 16 bases between. CDR3 region: CSTVTPNEETQYF. CDR3 sequence (DNA): TGCAGCACTGTAACCCCTAACGAAGAGACCCAGTACTTC.

V usage is TRBV6-5 and J usage is TRBJ1-5, with TRBD1 as a possible D gene (5 bases). Germline-derived CDR1 and CDR2 are MNHEY and SVGAGI. The V and J ends lost 2 bases and 7 bases respectively, with 9 bases between them. The CDR3 loop spans 13 amino acids. The chain's CDR3 is CASSYGQGQPQHF. The CDR3 DNA follows: TGTGCCAGCAGTTACGGCCAGGGCCAGCCCCAGCATTTT.

This chain links TRBV7-2 with TRBJ2-1; 9 bases map to TRBD1. This CDR3 is built from 17 residues. Germline CDR1 and CDR2: SGHTA and FQGNSA. Unmatched junction bases numbered 8, after V lost 5 bases and J lost 0 bases. The CDR3 is CASSLGGQGSSYNEQFF. The CDR3 region has the DNA TGTGCCAGCAGCCTCGGTGGACAGGGGAGCTCCTACAATGAGCAGTTCTTC.

V and J are TRBV29-1 and TRBJ2-5; 7 nucleotides line up with TRBD1. Germline CDR1 reads SQVTM; CDR2 reads ANQGSEA. Trimming at V came to 6 bases and at J to 0 bases, leaving 1 base not matched to a gene. CDR3 length equals 12 residues. DNA of the CDR3: TGCAGCGTCAGGGGGTACCAAGAGACCCAGTACTTC. This encodes CSVRGYQETQYF.

CDR3 DNA sequence: TGTGCCAGCAGTTTAATCCCAGGCACTGAAGCTTTCTTT. Translating it yields CASSLIPGTEAFF. The rearrangement links TRBV27 to TRBJ1-1, with D hard to call. Trimming left V 2 bases short and J 4 bases short, with 8 bases between. Germline loops: CDR1 MNHEY, CDR2 SMNVEV (reference sequence). The CDR3 totals 13 residues.

The gene calls are TRBV5-1 and TRBJ2-2, with D possibly matching TRBD2 (5 bases). Trimming took off 4 bases at V and 8 bases at J, with 18 bases between the two ends. The CDR3 sequence is 15 residues long. Germline V gene data show CDR1 as SGHRS and CDR2 as YFSETQ. DNA for the CDR3: TGCGCCAGCAGCCCAGAGCTGAGACCGGGAGGGGAGCTGTTTTTT. Translation gives CASSPELRPGGELFF.

The chain employs TRBV28 and TRBJ2-1, with 7 bases fitting TRBD2. CDR3 length equals 15 residues. V shed 2 bases, J shed 4 bases, and the junction held 5 bases outside the gene matches. Germline V gene data show CDR1 as MDHEN and CDR2 as SYDVKM. This CDR3 is CASSLRDYIYNEQFF. CDR3 sequence (DNA): TGTGCCAGCAGTTTACGGGACTACATTTACAATGAGCAGTTCTTC.

DNA for the CDR3: TGCGCCAGCAGTGAGGTCTCCTACAGAAGCACAGATACGCAGTATTTT. Amino acid sequence: CASSEVSYRSTDTQYF. The rearrangement joins TRBV10-1 to TRBJ2-3; D gene uncertain. The CDR3 runs to 16 residues. V was cut by 2 bases and J by 0 bases, with 12 bases left in between. Germline CDR1 and CDR2: WNHNN and SYGVQD (reference sequence).

For this clone: One end of the junction fails to match germline, which may point to a read error. Within the sample, other DNA sequences also encode this same CDR3. The chain uses TRBV7-2 and TRBJ1-1, with D uncertain. The CDR3 has 14 residues. Germline-derived CDR1 and CDR2 are SGHTA and FQGNSA. The CDR3 loop is CASSLGRRNTEAFF. The CDR3 DNA sequence: TGTGCCAGCAGCTTAGGGAGAAGGAACACTGAAGCCTTCTTT.

The chain joins TRBV5-1 to TRBJ2-2; 8 positions match TRBD2. Germline V gives CDR1 SGHRS, CDR2 YFSETQ. This CDR3 spans 16 amino acids. V shed 4 bases and J 6 bases; nucleotides not matched to a gene: 11. CDR3 in DNA: TGCGCCAGCAGCCGGGGACTAGAGGTTTGGGCCGGGGAGCTGTTTTTT. Protein: CASSRGLEVWAGELFF. Full variable domain (missing parts from reference TRBV5-1 and TRBJ2-2): KAGVTQTPRYLIKTRGQQVTLSCSPISGHRSVSWYQQTPGQGLQFLFEYFSETQRNKGNFPGRFSGRQFSNSRSEMNVSTLELGDSALYLCASSRGLEVWAGELFFGEGSRLTVL.

V gene TRBV28 combines with J gene TRBJ2-3; TRBD2 agrees at 11 bases. The trim removed 7 bases at V and 1 base at J, leaving 4 bases unmatched. This CDR3 comprises 15 residues. Germline CDR1 is MDHEN and CDR2 is SYDVKM. CDR3 sequence: CASTTSGAGTDTQYF. As DNA, the CDR3 is TGTGCCAGCACGACTAGCGGGGCTGGCACAGATACGCAGTATTTT.

The chain joins TRBV7-9 to TRBJ2-3, with a weak D call TRBD1 (5 bases). Germline lookup yields CDR1 SEHNR and CDR2 FQNEAQ (reference sequence). CDR3 length equals 15 residues. Trimming pared 3 bases from V and 2 bases from J, leaving 12 bases between. The chain's CDR3 is CASSFPDRFTDTQYF. The CDR3 DNA follows: TGTGCCAGCAGCTTCCCTGACAGATTCACAGATACGCAGTATTTT.

The chain has TRBV4-2 and TRBJ2-5; D not resolved. The J call may be faulty, since TRBJ2-7 better matches the DNA end. This CDR3 is 11 amino acids long. Germline values: CDR1 LGHNA, CDR2 YNFKEQ. The CDR3 region has the DNA TGTGCCAGCAGCCAAGACCACGAGCAGTACTTC. Encoded protein: CASSQDHEQYF.

The J gene is TRBJ2-1, the V gene TRBV2, with a possible D match to TRBD1 (5 bases). CDR3 length equals 10 residues. V was cut by 11 bases and J by 8 bases, with 10 bases left in between. Germline V gene sequence: CDR1 SNHLY, CDR2 FYNNEI. In DNA, the CDR3 is TGTGCCGGACAAGGATATGAGCAGTTCTTC. Protein product: CAGQGYEQFF.

For the CDR3, the DNA is TGTGCCAGCAGTTTTTTCGGACTAGCGACAGATACGCAGTATTTT. Translated: CASSFFGLATDTQYF. The rearrangement uses TRBV27 and TRBJ2-3; TRBD2 agrees at 9 bases. The length of the CDR3 is 15 residues. Trimming removed 3 bases from V and 3 bases from J; junction bases left unmatched: 4. Germline V lookup: CDR1 MNHEY, CDR2 SMNVEV (reference sequence).

Here the CDR3 DNA reads TGTGCCAGCAGTCTGAACAGGGGCCATGAAAAACTGTTTTTT. Translation gives CASSLNRGHEKLFF. The V and J genes are TRBV27 and TRBJ1-4; 7 bases fit TRBD1. Germline CDR1 and CDR2: MNHEY and SMNVEV (reference sequence). The CDR3 runs to 14 residues. After removal of 5 bases from V and 6 bases from J, the junction contained 6 bases not matched to a gene.

The V and J genes are TRBV15 and TRBJ2-1; TRBD2 matches 10 bases. The J segment lost 5 bases and the V segment lost 3 bases, leaving 13 bases of the junction unmatched. Germline V lookup: CDR1 LNHNV, CDR2 YYDKDF (reference sequence). The CDR3 is 18 amino acids. As DNA, the CDR3 is TGTGCCACCAGCAGTTTACGGGGTCTAGCGGGAGTCAACAATGAGCAGTTCTTC. Translation gives CATSSLRGLAGVNNEQFF.